A selection of T cell receptor beta chains follows, all from one sample in a study of T cells in localized non-small cell lung cancer. TCRdb keeps only in-frame clones here, not all; method: immunoSEQ multiplex PCR. The sample contains about 18,000 clones, about four fifths of which appear only once. This sample comprised peripheral blood, obtained before any cancer treatment. The receptors come from a female donor older than 55 with stage I lung adenocarcinoma. CDR3s leave out the opening cysteine and the closing phenylalanine or tryptophan. The order of the fields is CDR3 length, V gene, CDR3 protein.

13 TRBV29-1 SVELALSGANVLT
12 TRBV6-1 ASSEAGTGSGYT
13 TRBV11-2 ASTRMGGKNTEAF
13 TRBV14 ASSFRPGGYNEQF
12 TRBV7-9 ASSSGPGNQPQH
10 TRBV5-1 ASRLGNTEAF
15 TRBV30 AWSVPTVPSGANVLT
13 TRBV4-1 ASSQGEVSNQPQH
12 TRBV7-8 ASSLVQGAGGYT
13 TRBV30 AWRADTGWGQPQH
11 TRBV29-1 SVQPTGRGGYT
11 TRBV14 ASSWGRGETQY
9 TRBV6-6 ASRPDRGYT
11 TRBV7-9 ASSLGLNYGYT
16 TRBV5-6 ASSFLFKVRQTNYGYT
13 TRBV18 ASSPASGGQETQY
12 TRBV9 ASSVGGFSYEQY
12 TRBV7-8 ASSYTQGADEQY
14 TRBV5-4 ASSVSGTGYGYGYT
11 TRBV25-1 ASSGTVSYEQY
13 TRBV9 ASSLYRWNSDTQY
13 TRBV5-5 ASSPSPGRNQPQH
11 TRBV6-1 ASSEQGFYGYT
11 TRBV5-1 ASTGNMNTEAF
11 TRBV9 ASSVEWGETQY
10 TRBV6-5 ASSPRQETQY
13 TRBV6-6 ASRTRGQQEGTQY
11 TRBV7-3 ASDPGTGASLF
13 TRBV7-9 ASSRGTPITDTQY
13 TRBV11-1 ASSPSAGANQPQH
13 TRBV7-9 ASSLSAGWNTEAF
13 TRBV6-1 ASRPERGGTDTQY
10 TRBV30 AWSVGWDTQY
12 TRBV30 AWSVPAEIYGYT
11 TRBV25-1 AVTDHMNTEAF
13 TRBV2 ASTPERGNTGELF
11 TRBV11-1 ASSLGVSPEAF
11 TRBV30 AWRRDSGNTIY
12 TRBV6-5 ASKRAEDSYEQY
11 TRBV6-1 AAPRDNTGELF
15 TRBV18 ASSPTADPPLNYGYT
15 TRBV7-9 ASSPSGTLLSNQPQH
10 TRBV5-1 ASSSGLSPLH
14 TRBV5-1 ASSYSGTGLPDGYT
9 TRBV5-6 ASSRGAGYT
13 TRBV6-5 ASSYSWGGNEKLF
13 TRBV7-3 ASSLGSAGANVLT
12 TRBV6-5 ASSGGNKPYEQY
10 TRBV4-2 ASSQGLSGYT
14 TRBV4-1 ASSQGRYSSDGGYT
10 TRBV19 ASSVSTDTQY
11 TRBV7-9 ASSLGGQIEQF
11 TRBV28 ASSYSGANVLT
11 TRBV6-5 ASNRGINTEAF
14 TRBV10-1 ASSDPRGRDQETQY
10 TRBV27 ASSAPGSEAF
12 TRBV6-6 ASGAPGMNTEAF
16 TRBV10-2 ASSESTGGASSYNEQF
9 TRBV6-5 ASSYWGNYT
13 TRBV9 ASSATGTGDQPQH